Many counts were recorded for the clone carrying this T cell receptor beta chain. One entry per CDR3 protein, called by TCRdb with MiXCR from the 5' RACE reads. The table has tens of thousands of distinct CDR3 sequences, about 5.4% seen once; the top ten hold about 2%. The data belong to a study of CD8 T cells in ankylosing spondylitis. Looked up from germline, CDR1 is SGHTA and CDR2 is FQGNSA. The CDR3 has 15 residues. Trimming left V 2 bases short and J 0 bases short, with 9 bases between. The chain combines TRBV7-2 with TRBJ2-3; D perhaps matches TRBD2 (5 bases). This TCR was recovered from a male donor with ankylosing spondylitis or in good health (not recorded which). Sample: blood, either unsorted or a sorted T cell fraction (not recorded which). In nucleotides, the CDR3 is TGTGCCAGCAGCTTAAATCCGGGGAGCACAGATACGCAGTATTTT. Encoded protein: CASSLNPGSTDTQYF.